One sample yielded the 7 T cell receptor beta chains listed below, sequenced in a study of post-analysis software for immune sequencing data. The study, taken as a whole, reports: TRBV5-6, TRBV5-1 and TRBV20-1 belonged to a set of about 5 TRBV segments that were more frequent in patients than controls.

Unique molecular identifiers were carried by the TCR beta cDNA libraries. One entry per CDR3 protein, called by TCRdb with MiXCR from the PCR reads. This sample carries about 820,000 distinct CDR3 sequences, roughly 50% of them seen once, and the ten largest clones take about 4.5%. Their specific antigens are unknown. Sequences were obtained from blood. These receptor sequences come from a girl between 5 and 17 years old with multiple sclerosis.

Turning to this clonotype: A clone one base away is much larger, so this may be a read error. The chain combines TRBV12-3 or TRBV12-4 with TRBJ1-2; TRBD1 matches 7 bases. The CDR3 sequence is 15 residues long. CDR3 region: CASSLGQAANYGHTF. The CDR3 nucleotides read TGTGCCAGCAGTCTCGGACAGGCCGCTAACTATGGCCACACCTTC.

This clonotype has only one observation. CDR3 amino acids: CSVECDKSYEQYF. CDR3 nucleotide sequence: TGCAGCGTTGAATGTGACAAATCCTACGAGCAGTACTTC. The rearrangement links TRBV29-1 to TRBJ2-7; D uncertain. With 2 bases removed from V and 1 base from J, the gap between germline ends came to 9 bases. The CDR3 totals 13 residues. The germline CDR1 and CDR2 sequences are SQVTM and ANQGSEA.

This clonotype was detected only once. CDR3 sequence: CASSYGGVSNEQFF. The CDR3 nucleotides read TGTGCCAGCAGTTACGGTGGGGTCTCGAATGAGCAGTTCTTC. The V gene is TRBV6-6, the J gene TRBJ2-1, with unresolved D. Germline V gives CDR1 MNHNY, CDR2 SVGAGI (reference sequence). The CDR3 has 14 residues. V shed 2 bases and J shed 7 bases, with 12 bases lying between them.

The chain carries TRBV6-2 or TRBV6-3 and TRBJ2-7; D remains ambiguous. CDR1 is MNHEY, CDR2 SVGEGT, per germline. The ends were cut back, 6 bases at V and 2 bases at J, with 14 bases in the middle. The CDR3 has 14 amino acids. The chain's CDR3 is CASRPPVTAYEQYF. CDR3 DNA: TGTGCCAGCAGGCCCCCTGTAACGGCCTACGAGCAGTACTTC.

The chain employs TRBV20-1 and TRBJ1-5, with 9 bases fitting TRBD1. CDR3 length: 14 amino acids. J gave up 2 bases and V 5 bases, and 4 bases lay outside the gene matches. Per germline, CDR1 DFQATT and CDR2 SNEGSKA (reference sequence). CDR3: CSALTGGGNQPQHF. CDR3 bases: TGCAGTGCTCTGACAGGGGGGGGCAATCAGCCCCAGCATTTT.

The chain couples TRBV28 to TRBJ2-5; D call uncertain. This CDR3 is 13 amino acids long. Germline V CDR1 and CDR2: MDHEN, SYDVKM. Between the trimmed V and J ends, which lost 6 bases and 9 bases, there was a span of 17 bases. For the CDR3, the DNA is TGTGCCAGCAGCCCAGCCGGCATTGGATCCCAGTACTTC. Translation gives CASSPAGIGSQYF.

This chain uses TRBV6-5 with TRBJ1-1; maybe TRBD1 (5 bases). The V gene's germline CDR1 is MNHEY and CDR2 SVGAGI. V lost 8 bases, J lost 6 bases, and 16 bases lay in between. The CDR3 has 13 amino acids. DNA of the CDR3: TGTGCCAGCCTCCGCGGGGTAGGGGCTGAAGCTTTCTTT. This translates into CASLRGVGAEAFF.